The source of this T cell receptor beta chain is a study of blood T cell repertoires in COVID-19. Study context: Samples taken during acute and convalescent COVID-19 were collected in the United States, Italy and Spain. Sample material is recorded as cDNA or gDNA derived from T cells, B-cell-depleted T cells, or PBMCs.

Original analysis: Using reference gene primer amplification, nucleated cell counts were estimated. Assay: immunoSEQ multiplex PCR; the TCRdb copy retains only in-frame clones and omits some. The D gene and trimming were derived from the DNA, and the V and J assignments and clone size from that table. The sample records approximately 150,000 clones, over 70% being singletons. Losses at the gene ends were 5 bases for V and 6 bases for J; bases not matched to a gene: 8. There are 14 residues in the CDR3. The V gene's germline CDR1 is SEHNR and CDR2 FQNEAQ (reference sequence). This receptor was obtained from a woman in her sixties or seventies who had recovered from COVID-19. Sequencing was performed on peripheral blood. This chain uses TRBV7-9 with TRBJ1-1; TRBD1 matches at 8 bases. DNA for the CDR3: TGTGCCAGCAGCCCTGGACAGGGTTGGGCTGAAGCTTTCTTT. Amino acid sequence: CASSPGQGWAEAFF.